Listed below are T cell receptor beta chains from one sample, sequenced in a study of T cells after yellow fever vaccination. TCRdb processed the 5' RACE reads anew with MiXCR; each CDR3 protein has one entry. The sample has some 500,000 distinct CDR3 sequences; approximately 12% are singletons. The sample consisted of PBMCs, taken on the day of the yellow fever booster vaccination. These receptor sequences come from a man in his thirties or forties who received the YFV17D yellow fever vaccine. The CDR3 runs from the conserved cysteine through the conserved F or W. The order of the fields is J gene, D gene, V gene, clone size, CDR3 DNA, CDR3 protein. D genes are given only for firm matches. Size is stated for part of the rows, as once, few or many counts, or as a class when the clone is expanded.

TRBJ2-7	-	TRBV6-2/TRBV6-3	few	TGTGCCAGCAAAAAGGACACCTACTCCTACGAGCAGTACTTC	CASKKDTYSYEQYF
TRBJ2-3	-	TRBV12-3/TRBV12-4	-	TGTGCCAGCTCCCTGGGAACGGGAACGCAGTATTTT	CASSLGTGTQYF
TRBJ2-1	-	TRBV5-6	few	TGTGCCAGCAGCTCTATGGACAGGACTACGGGTGAGCAGTTCTTC	CASSSMDRTTGEQFF
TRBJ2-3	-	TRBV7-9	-	TGTGCCAGCAGCTGGTTTGGCGCAGATACGCAGTATTTT	CASSWFGADTQYF
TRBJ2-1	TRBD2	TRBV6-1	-	TGTGCCAGCACTAGCGGGAGAGGGCATGAGCAGTTCTTC	CASTSGRGHEQFF
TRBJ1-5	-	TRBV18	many	TGTGCCAGCTCACCAACAGGGTTAGGCAATCAGCCCCAGCATTTT	CASSPTGLGNQPQHF
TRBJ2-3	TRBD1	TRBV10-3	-	TGTGCCATAGACAGGGGTGGAGATACGCAGTATTTT	CAIDRGGDTQYF
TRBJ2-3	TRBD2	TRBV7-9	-	TGTGCGGCTAGCGGGAGCGTTACGCAGTATTTT	CAASGSVTQYF
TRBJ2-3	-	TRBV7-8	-	TGTGCCAGCAGCTTAGAATGGGACTCTTATACGCAGTATTTT	CASSLEWDSYTQYF
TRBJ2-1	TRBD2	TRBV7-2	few	TGTGCCAGCAGCTTCGGGACTAGATACAATGAGCAGTTCTTC	CASSFGTRYNEQFF
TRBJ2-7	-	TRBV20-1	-	TGCAGTGCTAGGTTCGCCCCAGGGGAGCAGTACTTC	CSARFAPGEQYF
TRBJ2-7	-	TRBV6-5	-	TGTGCCAGCAGCCTGACGCGTAGCTCCTACGAGCAGTACTTC	CASSLTRSSYEQYF
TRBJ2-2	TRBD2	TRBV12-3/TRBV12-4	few	TGTGCCAGCAGTCCTACGGCCCCCGTAAGCGGGACGAACACCGGGGAGCTGTTTTTT	CASSPTAPVSGTNTGELFF
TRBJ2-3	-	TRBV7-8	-	TGTGCCAGCAGCTTACCGACCACAGATACGCAGTATTTT	CASSLPTTDTQYF
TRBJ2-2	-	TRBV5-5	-	TGTGCCAGCAGAATGGGGCAGGTTTATTCCGGGGAGCTGTTTTTT	CASRMGQVYSGELFF
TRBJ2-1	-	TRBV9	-	TGTGCCAGCAGCGTAGCTAACCTCAACAATGAGCAGTTCTTC	CASSVANLNNEQFF
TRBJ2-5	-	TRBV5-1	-	TGCGCCAGCAGCTTGGGAGCGCGCCGTCCGGAGACCCAGTACTTC	CASSLGARRPETQYF
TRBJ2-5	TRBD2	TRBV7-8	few	TGTGCCAGCAGCCCACTAGCGGAATACGAAGAGACCCAGTACTTC	CASSPLAEYEETQYF
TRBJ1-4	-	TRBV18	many	TGTGCCAGCTCACCGCAGGGTTATGCTAATGAAAAACTGTTTTTT	CASSPQGYANEKLFF
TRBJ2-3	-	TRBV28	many	TGTGCCAGTCGAGGGGGGGCAGATACGCAGTATTTT	CASRGGADTQYF
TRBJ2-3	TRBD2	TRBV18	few	TGTGCCAGCTCACCATTTGCGGGAGAGGCAGATACGCAGTATTTT	CASSPFAGEADTQYF
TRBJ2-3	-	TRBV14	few	TGTGCCAGCAGCCAATCTCCGGGCTCGCAGTATTTT	CASSQSPGSQYF
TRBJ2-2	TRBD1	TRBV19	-	TGTGCCAGTAGCCAGCGGGACAGGGGAACCGGGGAGCTGTTTTTT	CASSQRDRGTGELFF
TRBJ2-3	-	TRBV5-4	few	TGTGCCAGCAGCTTGGTCCTCACAAGCTTAGCGGGGGACAGGGATACGCAGTATTTT	CASSLVLTSLAGDRDTQYF
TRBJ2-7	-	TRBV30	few	TGTGCCTGGAGCGGGTACGAGCAGTACTTC	CAWSGYEQYF
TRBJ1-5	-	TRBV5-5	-	TGTGCCAGCACCCTGGGGAGGGATCAGCCCCAGCATTTT	CASTLGRDQPQHF
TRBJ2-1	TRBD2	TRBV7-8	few	TGTGCCAGCAGCTACAGCGGGGCTAGCTCCTACAATGAGCAGTTCTTC	CASSYSGASSYNEQFF
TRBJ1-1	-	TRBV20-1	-	TGCAGTGCTACCTGGGGGATCCCTGAAGCTTTCTTT	CSATWGIPEAFF
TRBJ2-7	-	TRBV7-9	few	TGTGCCAGCAGCCGGATACGGGGGACCTTGGAGCAGTACTTC	CASSRIRGTLEQYF
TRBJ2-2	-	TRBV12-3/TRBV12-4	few	TGTGCCAGCAGTCGAAACAGTGGCACCGGGGAGCTGTTTTTT	CASSRNSGTGELFF
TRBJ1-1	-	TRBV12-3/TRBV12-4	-	TGTGCCAGCAGAGGACGGGGGCCTGAAGCTTTCTTT	CASRGRGPEAFF
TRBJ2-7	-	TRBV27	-	TGTGCCAGCAGTGTAGGACAAATCTACGAGCAGTACTTC	CASSVGQIYEQYF
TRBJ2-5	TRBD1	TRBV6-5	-	TGTGCCAGCAGTTACTCCGGGACAGGGAGGGGAGAGACCCAGTACTTC	CASSYSGTGRGETQYF
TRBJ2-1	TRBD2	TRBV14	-	TGTGCCAGCCACGGACTAGCGGGAGTTGAGCAGTTCTTC	CASHGLAGVEQFF
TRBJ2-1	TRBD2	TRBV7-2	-	TGTGCCAGCAGCTTAAATCTAGCGGGGAATGAGCAGTTCTTC	CASSLNLAGNEQFF
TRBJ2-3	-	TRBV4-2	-	TGTGCCAGCAGCCAAGAGGGAACTAGTAACACAGATACGCAGTATTTT	CASSQEGTSNTDTQYF
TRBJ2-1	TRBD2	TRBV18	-	TGTGCCAGCTCAAGACTAGCGGGGGAAAATCTCTACAATGAGCAGTTCTTC	CASSRLAGENLYNEQFF
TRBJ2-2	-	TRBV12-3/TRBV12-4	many	TGTGCCAGCAGTCCGTCCGGGACACTGAACACCGGGGAGCTGTTTTTT	CASSPSGTLNTGELFF
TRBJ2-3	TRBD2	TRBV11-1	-	TGTGCCAGCAGCTCTTTGGCGGGAGACTTTCCAGATACGCAGTATTTT	CASSSLAGDFPDTQYF
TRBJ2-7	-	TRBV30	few	TGTGCCTGGAAGGGCGGACCTAGGCCCTACGAGCAGTACTTC	CAWKGGPRPYEQYF
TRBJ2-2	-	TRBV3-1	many	TGTGCCAGCAGCCAAGGCCGGACAGCCGGGGAGCTGTTTTTT	CASSQGRTAGELFF
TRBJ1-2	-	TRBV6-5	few	TGTGCCAGCAGTTCCGACGGCTTCGCGACTTATGGCTACACCTTC	CASSSDGFATYGYTF
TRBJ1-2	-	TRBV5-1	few	TGCGCCAGCAGCTCGAAACCCGGGACACCTTATGGCTACACCTTC	CASSSKPGTPYGYTF
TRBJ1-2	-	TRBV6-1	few	TGTGCCAGCAGTGAAGCGCGGAGTAGAGGAGTAGCTAACTATGGCTACACCTTC	CASSEARSRGVANYGYTF
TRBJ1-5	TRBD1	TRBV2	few	TGTGCCAGCAGACTACAGGGGGTGGGGAATCAGCCCCAGCATTTT	CASRLQGVGNQPQHF
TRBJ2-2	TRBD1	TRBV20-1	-	TGCAGTGCAACCACAGGGGGCTATACCGGGGAGCTGTTTTTT	CSATTGGYTGELFF
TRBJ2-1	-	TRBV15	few	TGTGCCACCAGCAGTTCAGGGAATGAGCAGTTCTTC	CATSSSGNEQFF
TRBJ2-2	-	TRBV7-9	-	TGTGCCAGCCGTGGGAGTCGGACCGGGGAGCTGTTTTTT	CASRGSRTGELFF
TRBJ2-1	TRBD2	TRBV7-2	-	TGTGCCAGCAGCTCGCGGGAGGGTAACTACAATGAGCAGTTCTTC	CASSSREGNYNEQFF
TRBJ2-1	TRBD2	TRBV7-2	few	TGTGCCAGCAGCCGCGGACTAGCGGAGTACAATGAGCAGTTCTTC	CASSRGLAEYNEQFF
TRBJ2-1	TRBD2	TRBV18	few	TGTGCCAGCTCACCGTCCGGGACTAGCAGATACAATGAGCAGTTCTTC	CASSPSGTSRYNEQFF
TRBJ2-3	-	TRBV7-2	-	TGTGCCAGCAGCTCTTTTTTGGCAGATACGCAGTATTTT	CASSSFLADTQYF